This note documents a single T cell receptor (beta chain) sequence. What it binds is not known. ViraFEST assay sequencing came after antigen-specific CD4+ T cells were expanded with viral peptide pools. Subsequent to approximately 11 days of culture, CD4+ T cells were isolated. Prior SARS-CoV-2 infection was absent in the vaccine recipients, as shown by negative nucleocapsid antibodies. PBMC cultures contained two million cells per well, about 10 IU/ml IL-2 and around 9.3 ug/ml peptides. Germline V lookup: CDR1 MNHNS, CDR2 SASEGT. The CDR3 is 14 residues long. Between the trimmed V and J ends, which lost 3 bases and 5 bases, there was a span of 10 bases. Sequenced by immunoSEQ multiplex PCR; TCRdb stores in-frame clones only, minus some. Among some 69,000 clones listed, around 74% were seen once. This record belongs to a study of vaccination effects on CD4 cells after COVID-19. The study, taken as a whole, reports: The study, lacking early post-infection timepoints, had few convalescent patients. Healthy vaccinees showed cross-reactivity with common cold coronaviruses in only 1 of 255 vaccine-induced clones.

The chain is built from TRBV6-1 and TRBJ2-2; D is unclear. Source: CD4+ T cells from PBMCs cultured with HCoV-NL63 spike peptides, taken before COVID-19 vaccination. The receptor's source is a human donor who received a COVID-19 vaccine. The CDR3 loop is CASSEGSSTGELFF. CDR3 sequence (DNA): TGTGCCAGCAGTGAGGGCAGTTCGACCGGGGAGCTGTTTTTT.